The 26 T cell receptor beta chains in this list originate from one sample, sequenced in a study of human T cells and chemical hapten exposure. One entry per CDR3 protein, called by TCRdb with MiXCR from the RACE reads. The table lists approximately 370,000 distinct CDR3 sequences, 5.5% of them singletons. Time point: pre-sensitization, week 0. The treatment was: therapeutic diphenylcyclopropenone sensitization with weekly scalp DPC. Specimen: whole blood, collected in connection with sensitization to the hapten diphenylcyclopropenone (DPC). These receptors came from a young woman with alopecia areata. Some clones in this sample may be carry-over from other donors' samples.

The chain carries TRBV18 and TRBJ1-1, with a tentative D call TRBD1 (6 bases). The CDR3 runs 15 residues. Looked up from germline, CDR1 is KGHSH and CDR2 is LQKENI. V was trimmed by 6 bases and J by 3 bases, leaving 17 bases between them. As DNA, the CDR3 is TGTGCCAGCTCGCGGACAGAAAGACTGGACACTGAAGCTTTCTTT. Its translation is CASSRTERLDTEAFF.

Only a few counts were recorded for this clonotype. The rearrangement uses TRBV7-9 and TRBJ2-1; 7 bases are a match to TRBD2. The germline CDR1 and CDR2 sequences are SEHNR and FQNEAQ (reference sequence). This CDR3 has 19 amino acids. The junction had 18 bases not matched to a gene; V was cut back by 3 bases and J by 4 bases. CDR3 amino acids: CASSLLPKSLLASYNEQFF. The CDR3 DNA sequence: TGTGCCAGCAGCTTGCTCCCAAAGTCCCTACTAGCGTCTTACAATGAGCAGTTCTTC. Using reference TRBV7-9 and TRBJ2-1 for the parts outside the CDR3, the full variable domain is DTGVSQNPRHKITKRGQNVTFRCDPISEHNRLYWYRQTLGQGPEFLTYFQNEAQLEKSRLLSDRFSAERPKGSFSTLEIQRTEQGDSAMYLCASSLLPKSLLASYNEQFFGPGTRLTVL.

This clonotype appeared a few times. The CDR3 loop reads CASSLLLREQYF. The CDR3 nucleotides read TGTGCCAGCAGCTTACTCCTAAGAGAGCAGTACTTC. This chain connects TRBV28 to TRBJ2-7; D remains ambiguous. CDR1 MDHEN and CDR2 SYDVKM come from the germline V gene. Trimming removed 6 bases at V and 7 bases at J, with 13 bases between. The length of the CDR3 is 12 residues.

In its sample, this clonotype was seen many times. The CDR3 sequence is CATSVMLGSSYNEQFF. The CDR3 DNA follows: TGTGCCACCAGTGTCATGCTCGGGAGCTCCTACAATGAGCAGTTCTTC. The V and J genes are TRBV24-1 and TRBJ2-1; possible D gene TRBD2, 6 bases. The CDR3 loop spans 16 amino acids. Trimming removed 5 bases at V and 0 bases at J, with 13 bases between. The V gene's germline CDR1 is KGHDR and CDR2 SFDVKD.

Only a few counts were recorded for this clonotype. The chain couples TRBV6-6 to TRBJ2-7; no reliable D call. Germline V CDR1 and CDR2: MNHNY, SVGAGI (reference sequence). V was pared by 0 bases and J by 2 bases, with 8 bases between. The CDR3 extends over 14 amino acids. CDR3 in DNA: TGTGCCAGCAGTTACTCGCAGAGTACCTACGAGCAGTACTTC. Protein sequence: CASSYSQSTYEQYF.

This clonotype was counted at least ten times. The rearrangement links TRBV5-4 to TRBJ2-5; TRBD1 or TRBD2 may be the D gene (6 bases each). Germline assignment: CDR1 SGHNT and CDR2 YYREEE (reference sequence). Trimming took 4 bases from V and 1 from J, leaving 17 bases between them. The CDR3 is made up of 16 amino acids. CDR3 sequence reads: CASSPGGPRIQETQYF. The CDR3 DNA is TGTGCCAGCAGCCCTGGGGGGCCACGGATCCAAGAGACCCAGTACTTC.

The genes are TRBV12-3 or TRBV12-4 and TRBJ2-1; D not certain. Trimming shortened V by 2 bases and J by 0 bases, and 14 bases separated the two germline ends. There are 17 residues in the CDR3. The CDR3 loop is CASSLRRLISSYNEQFF. The CDR3 nucleotides read TGTGCCAGCAGTTTAAGAAGACTGATCAGCTCCTACAATGAGCAGTTCTTC.

The chain has TRBV6-5 and TRBJ1-6, with 7 bases that match TRBD1. This CDR3 comprises 16 residues. With 4 bases clipped from V and 14 bases from J, the junction kept 17 bases outside the gene matches. Germline V CDR1 and CDR2: MNHEY, SVGAGI. CDR3 bases: TGTGCCAGCAGTTCACCCCGAGGGACAGCCCTTATGTCCCTCCACTTT. Protein: CASSSPRGTALMSLHF.

The chain is built from TRBV4-1 and TRBJ2-1; no definite D call. Germline lookup yields CDR1 MGHRA and CDR2 YSYEKL. This CDR3 comprises 14 residues. Between the trimmed V and J ends, which lost 1 base and 6 bases, there was a span of 10 bases. Here the CDR3 reads CASSQAASINEQFF. The CDR3 DNA reads as TGCGCCAGCAGCCAAGCCGCAAGCATCAATGAGCAGTTCTTC.

The sample holds a few counts of this clonotype. The chain joins TRBV7-9 to TRBJ2-1; 7 bases match TRBD1. The CDR3 is 15 amino acids. Germline loops: CDR1 SEHNR, CDR2 FQNEAQ (reference sequence). V trimming: 1 base; J trimming: 3 bases; junction bases outside the gene matches: 3. The CDR3 spells CASSLVGGFYNEQFF. CDR3 nucleotides: TGTGCCAGCAGCTTAGTAGGGGGCTTCTACAATGAGCAGTTCTTC.

The table lists this clonotype with many counts. The chain joins TRBV7-9 to TRBJ1-3, with D maybe TRBD1 (5 bases). The CDR3 contains 15 residues. Trimming shortened V by 7 bases and J by 6 bases, and 19 bases separated the two germline ends. CDR1 is SEHNR, CDR2 FQNEAQ, per germline (reference sequence). The CDR3 coding sequence is TGTGCCAGCATTCCGGGACGGACGCTTGAAAACACCATATATTTT. This codes for CASIPGRTLENTIYF. The complete variable domain, with remaining parts taken from reference TRBV7-9 and TRBJ1-3, reads DTGVSQNPRHKITKRGQNVTFRCDPISEHNRLYWYRQTLGQGPEFLTYFQNEAQLEKSRLLSDRFSAERPKGSFSTLEIQRTEQGDSAMYLCASIPGRTLENTIYFGEGSWLTVV.

This clonotype has ten or more counts. The V and J genes are TRBV29-1 and TRBJ1-2, with D possibly being TRBD1 (5 bases). This CDR3 has 13 amino acids. In germline, CDR1 is SQVTM, CDR2 ANQGSEA. The V gene lost 3 bases and the J gene lost 8 bases, with 16 bases spanning the gap. Here the CDR3 reads CSVDNGGVGGYTF. DNA for the CDR3: TGCAGCGTTGATAATGGAGGGGTCGGCGGCTACACCTTC.

This clonotype was observed a handful of times. The chain links TRBV28 to TRBJ1-4; D is unresolved. Germline V gene sequence: CDR1 MDHEN, CDR2 SYDVKM. Between the trimmed V and J ends, which lost 6 bases and 0 bases, there was a span of 11 bases. This CDR3 has 15 residues. The DNA of the CDR3 is TGTGCCAGCAGAAGACCGACTGCAACTAATGAAAAACTGTTTTTT. It codes for CASRRPTATNEKLFF.

Many counts were recorded for this clonotype. CDR3 protein: CASSLGQEFTEAFF. The DNA of the CDR3 is TGTGCCAGCAGTTTGGGACAGGAGTTCACTGAAGCTTTCTTT. V and J are TRBV6-5 and TRBJ1-1, with 8 bases fitting TRBD1. The CDR3 extends over 14 amino acids. V lost 4 bases to trimming and J lost 4 bases; unmatched junction nucleotides: 5. Germline CDR1 reads MNHEY; CDR2 reads SVGAGI.

J is TRBJ2-3 and V is TRBV12-3 or TRBV12-4; D perhaps matches TRBD2 (5 bases). This CDR3 region has 12 residues. V shed 8 bases and J shed 4 bases, with 10 bases lying between them. This chain's CDR3 is CASGNGADTQYF. The CDR3 DNA is TGTGCCAGCGGAAACGGGGCAGATACGCAGTATTTT.

This clonotype was recorded at least ten times. This chain uses TRBV6-2 or TRBV6-3 with TRBJ1-5; D is perhaps TRBD1 (5 bases). Germline CDR1 reads MNHEY; CDR2 reads SVGEGT. This CDR3 region has 12 residues. V lost 10 bases to trimming and J lost 7 bases, with 14 bases between them. CDR3 amino acids: CATREFGQPQHF. CDR3 nucleotide sequence: TGTGCCACCAGGGAATTCGGCCAGCCCCAGCATTTT.

This clonotype has at least ten counts. The chain couples TRBV29-1 to TRBJ1-1, with D perhaps matching TRBD1 (5 bases). Per the germline V gene, CDR1 is SQVTM and CDR2 is ANQGSEA. Trimming shortened V by 4 bases and J by 0 bases, and 21 bases separated the two germline ends. CDR3 length: 17 residues. CDR3 coding DNA: TGCAGCGTTGGGGGGACCTTAGGGTCCTTAATGAACACTGAAGCTTTCTTT. This gives the protein CSVGGTLGSLMNTEAFF.

This clonotype was counted at least ten times. The chain recombines TRBV6-2 or TRBV6-3 with TRBJ2-7; no reliable D call. The germline V gene encodes CDR1 MNHEY and CDR2 SVGEGT. V was cut by 8 bases and J by 0 bases, with 11 bases left in between. CDR3 length: 13 residues. As DNA, the CDR3 is TGTGCCAGCGGCGACTTCAGCTCCTACGAGCAGTACTTC. Residues: CASGDFSSYEQYF.

This clonotype was detected a few times. The chain joins TRBV12-5 to TRBJ2-4, with D perhaps matching TRBD2 (6 bases). CDR3 length equals 17 residues. Trimming left V 1 base short and J 0 bases short, with 13 bases between. CDR1 LGHNT and CDR2 FRNRAP come from the germline V gene. The CDR3 nucleotides are TGTGCTAGTGGTTTGGACGACGGCGGGGTAGCCAAAAACATTCAGTACTTC. Protein sequence: CASGLDDGGVAKNIQYF.

This clonotype has a count of ten or more. The chain has TRBV27 and TRBJ1-5; TRBD1 might be the D (5 bases). The CDR3 covers 13 residues. Germline loops: CDR1 MNHEY, CDR2 SMNVEV (reference sequence). Trimming took 3 bases from V and 7 from J, leaving 10 bases between them. CDR3 protein: CASSLRGIQPQHF. CDR3 nucleotides: TGTGCCAGCAGTTTGCGGGGGATCCAGCCCCAGCATTTT.

V gene TRBV6-2 or TRBV6-3 combines with J gene TRBJ2-1; 11 bases are shared with TRBD2. V shed 4 bases, J shed 12 bases, and the junction held 8 bases outside the gene matches. Germline CDR1 MNHEY, CDR2 SVGEGT. The CDR3 has 14 amino acids. The CDR3 nucleotides are TGTGCCAGCAGTTCGGGACTAGCGGTAGGAATGCAGTTCTTC. Translated, it gives CASSSGLAVGMQFF.

There are a few counts of this clonotype. The chain uses TRBV6-5 and TRBJ1-1; TRBD1 aligns across 8 bases. Germline V gene sequence: CDR1 MNHEY, CDR2 SVGAGI. V shed 11 bases, J shed 1 base, and the junction held 6 bases outside the gene matches. The CDR3 sequence is 13 residues long. The DNA of the CDR3 is TGTGCCTGCTCCGGGACAGGGAACACTGAAGCTTTCTTT. As protein: CACSGTGNTEAFF.

This chain links TRBV27 with TRBJ2-5, with 9 bases identical to TRBD2. This CDR3 spans 15 amino acids. V lost 3 bases to trimming and J lost 5 bases; unmatched junction nucleotides: 7. Germline CDR1 and CDR2: MNHEY and SMNVEV (reference sequence). This chain's CDR3 is CASSFERGDLETQYF. The CDR3 nucleotides are TGTGCCAGCAGTTTTGAGCGGGGGGATCTGGAGACCCAGTACTTC.

This clonotype was observed many times. The gene calls are TRBV10-2 and TRBJ2-1; no definite D call. V was clipped by 4 bases and J by 5 bases, with 3 bases between them. The CDR3 runs 11 residues. Germline CDR1 WSHSY, CDR2 SAAADI. The CDR3, as DNA: TGCGCCAGCAGTGCGAACAATGAGCAGTTCTTC. It is translated as CASSANNEQFF.

The gene calls are TRBV29-1 and TRBJ1-2; 8 bases are a match to TRBD1. Trimming removed 5 bases from V and 5 bases from J; junction bases left unmatched: 13. The CDR3 is 15 amino acids. Germline loops: CDR1 SQVTM, CDR2 ANQGSEA. CDR3 sequence (DNA): TGCAGCGTTTTTGGACAGGGCCTACAGAAATATGGCTACACCTTC. This gives the protein CSVFGQGLQKYGYTF.

V usage is TRBV6-1 and J usage is TRBJ2-6; no definite D call. Germline loops: CDR1 MNHNS, CDR2 SASEGT. V lost 5 bases to trimming and J lost 2 bases, with 10 bases between them. The CDR3 is made up of 15 amino acids. CDR3 DNA sequence: TGTGCCAGCAGTTCCCGGGTAGCTGGGGCCAACGTCCTGACTTTC. Translated, it gives CASSSRVAGANVLTF.